The rows below give T cell receptor beta chains drawn from one sample of a study of blood T cell repertoires in COVID-19. The protocol was immunoSEQ multiplex PCR, while the TCRdb copy is restricted to in-frame clones and leaves out a portion. The data contain about 87,000 clones, around 81% of them singletons. Sample: peripheral blood. Receptors originate from a woman in her 70s with acute or convalescent COVID-19. CDR3s include the opening cysteine and the closing phenylalanine or tryptophan. A D gene is named only where the DNA matches it firmly. Not all rows give a size; the values are once, few, many and, for expanded clones, a class.

CDR3aa: CASSEALGGDSGELFF; CDR3nt: TGTGCCAGCAGTGAAGCCTTGGGGGGGGACTCCGGGGAGCTGTTTTTT; d_gene: TRBD2; v_gene: TRBV6-1; abundance: -; j_gene: TRBJ2-2
CDR3aa: CASGTGGEQNIQYF; CDR3nt: TGTGCTAGTGGGACGGGGGGAGAGCAAAACATTCAGTACTTC; d_gene: TRBD2; v_gene: TRBV12-5; abundance: -; j_gene: TRBJ2-4
CDR3aa: CASRDRQGTGELFF; CDR3nt: TGTGCCAGCAGGGATAGACAGGGAACCGGGGAGCTGTTTTTT; d_gene: TRBD1; v_gene: TRBV6-6; abundance: -; j_gene: TRBJ2-2
CDR3aa: CASSSTGTEAFF; CDR3nt: TGTGCCAGCAGCTCGACAGGGACCGAAGCTTTCTTT; d_gene: TRBD1; v_gene: TRBV12-3/TRBV12-4; abundance: -; j_gene: TRBJ1-1
CDR3aa: CASSGVNSPLHF; CDR3nt: TGTGCCAGCTCCGGGGTGAATTCACCCCTCCACTTT; d_gene: -; v_gene: TRBV11-3; abundance: -; j_gene: TRBJ1-6
CDR3aa: CASSSQGWDSPLHF; CDR3nt: TGTGCCAGTAGTTCCCAGGGGTGGGATTCACCCCTCCACTTT; d_gene: -; v_gene: TRBV19; abundance: few; j_gene: TRBJ1-6
CDR3aa: CASSDRGNSPLHF; CDR3nt: TGTGCCAGCAGTGACAGGGGTAATTCACCCCTCCACTTT; d_gene: TRBD1; v_gene: TRBV6-2/TRBV6-3; abundance: -; j_gene: TRBJ1-6
CDR3aa: CASSLEIGGEGTDTQYF; CDR3nt: TGCGCCAGCAGCTTGGAGATTGGGGGGGAGGGCACAGATACGCAGTATTTT; d_gene: TRBD2; v_gene: TRBV5-1; abundance: -; j_gene: TRBJ2-3
CDR3aa: CSVRGGRGDYGYTF; CDR3nt: TGCAGCGTTCGTGGAGGCAGGGGCGACTATGGCTACACCTTC; d_gene: -; v_gene: TRBV29-1; abundance: -; j_gene: TRBJ1-2
CDR3aa: CASKLVGELFF; CDR3nt: TGTGCCAGCAAGCTAGTCGGGGAGCTGTTTTTT; d_gene: -; v_gene: TRBV2; abundance: -; j_gene: TRBJ2-2
CDR3aa: CAWSGSTEAFF; CDR3nt: TGTGCCTGGAGTGGGAGCACTGAAGCTTTCTTT; d_gene: -; v_gene: TRBV30; abundance: -; j_gene: TRBJ1-1
CDR3aa: CASSDIAGDGTDTQYF; CDR3nt: TGTGCCAGCAGTGATATAGCGGGGGACGGCACAGATACGCAGTATTTT; d_gene: TRBD2; v_gene: TRBV6-4; abundance: few; j_gene: TRBJ2-3
CDR3aa: CASSLRQGKEAFF; CDR3nt: TGTGCTAGCAGCTTACGTCAGGGGAAAGAAGCTTTCTTT; d_gene: -; v_gene: TRBV7-7; abundance: -; j_gene: TRBJ1-1
CDR3aa: CAISLGNEQFF; CDR3nt: TGTGCCATCAGCCTAGGTAATGAGCAGTTCTTC; d_gene: -; v_gene: TRBV10-3; abundance: -; j_gene: TRBJ2-1
CDR3aa: CASSLEGGLYTQYF; CDR3nt: TGTGCCAGCAGCTTAGAGGGGGGGCTTTATACGCAGTATTTT; d_gene: -; v_gene: TRBV7-2; abundance: -; j_gene: TRBJ2-3
CDR3aa: CASSRRDSEKLFF; CDR3nt: TGTGCCAGCAGCCGCCGGGACAGTGAAAAACTGTTTTTT; d_gene: TRBD1; v_gene: TRBV11-3; abundance: -; j_gene: TRBJ1-4
CDR3aa: CASSSGQPGTDTQYF; CDR3nt: TGTGCCAGCAGCTCTGGACAGCCTGGCACAGATACGCAGTATTTT; d_gene: -; v_gene: TRBV7-9; abundance: -; j_gene: TRBJ2-3
CDR3aa: CASSLRMNTEAFF; CDR3nt: TGTGCCAGCTCACTGAGGATGAACACTGAAGCTTTCTTT; d_gene: -; v_gene: TRBV18; abundance: -; j_gene: TRBJ1-1
CDR3aa: CASGGQGRSGANVLTF; CDR3nt: TGTGCCAGCGGGGGACAGGGCCGCTCTGGGGCCAACGTCCTGACTTTC; d_gene: TRBD1; v_gene: TRBV3-1/TRBV3-2; abundance: -; j_gene: TRBJ2-6
CDR3aa: CASRYRVLDTEAFF; CDR3nt: TGTGCCAGCAGATACAGGGTCCTGGACACTGAAGCTTTCTTT; d_gene: -; v_gene: TRBV2; abundance: -; j_gene: TRBJ1-1
CDR3aa: CASSSGGGIKLETQYF; CDR3nt: TGTGCCAGCAGCTCCGGAGGAGGGATTAAGTTGGAGACCCAGTACTTC; d_gene: -; v_gene: TRBV5-4; abundance: -; j_gene: TRBJ2-5
CDR3aa: CASSFRSYEQYF; CDR3nt: TGTGCCAGCAGTTTTCGGAGCTACGAGCAGTACTTC; d_gene: -; v_gene: TRBV12-3/TRBV12-4; abundance: -; j_gene: TRBJ2-7
CDR3aa: CSASHPGGDEKLFF; CDR3nt: TGCAGTGCTAGTCATCCGGGGGGCGACGAAAAACTGTTTTTT; d_gene: -; v_gene: TRBV20-1; abundance: few; j_gene: TRBJ1-4
CDR3aa: CASRIGGQGFGYTF; CDR3nt: TGTGCCAGCCGTATTGGTGGACAGGGGTTTGGCTACACCTTC; d_gene: TRBD1; v_gene: TRBV27; abundance: -; j_gene: TRBJ1-2
CDR3aa: CASSMARGRGNSPLHF; CDR3nt: TGTGCCAGCAGCATGGCCCGGGGCAGGGGAAATTCACCCCTCCACTTT; d_gene: -; v_gene: TRBV21-1; abundance: -; j_gene: TRBJ1-6
CDR3aa: CASSVGRWTKNTEAFF; CDR3nt: TGTGCCAGTAGTGTTGGTCGGTGGACAAAGAACACTGAAGCTTTCTTT; d_gene: -; v_gene: TRBV19; abundance: -; j_gene: TRBJ1-1
CDR3aa: CASSPIPGQGNEKLFF; CDR3nt: TGTGCCAGCTCACCAATCCCGGGACAGGGTAATGAAAAACTGTTTTTT; d_gene: TRBD1; v_gene: TRBV18; abundance: -; j_gene: TRBJ1-4
CDR3aa: CASSAPSGGANEQFF; CDR3nt: TGTGCCAGCAGCGCTCCTAGCGGGGGGGCTAATGAGCAGTTCTTC; d_gene: TRBD2; v_gene: TRBV7-9; abundance: -; j_gene: TRBJ2-1
CDR3aa: CASSSGSGNTIYF; CDR3nt: TGTGCCAGCAGTTCAGGATCTGGAAACACCATATATTTT; d_gene: -; v_gene: TRBV2; abundance: -; j_gene: TRBJ1-3
CDR3aa: CASSERQITDTQYF; CDR3nt: TGTGCCAGCAGTGAAAGACAGATCACAGATACGCAGTATTTT; d_gene: -; v_gene: TRBV6-1; abundance: once; j_gene: TRBJ2-3
CDR3aa: CASSLGQGNYGYTF; CDR3nt: TGCGCCAGCAGCTTGGGACAGGGAAACTATGGCTACACCTTC; d_gene: TRBD1; v_gene: TRBV5-1; abundance: -; j_gene: TRBJ1-2
CDR3aa: CASSLDGDSQETQYF; CDR3nt: TGTGCCAGCAGCTTAGACGGGGACAGCCAAGAGACCCAGTACTTC; d_gene: TRBD1; v_gene: TRBV11-2; abundance: -; j_gene: TRBJ2-5
CDR3aa: CASRKTGDYGYTF; CDR3nt: TGTGCCAGCAGGAAGACAGGAGACTATGGCTACACCTTC; d_gene: -; v_gene: TRBV28; abundance: -; j_gene: TRBJ1-2
CDR3aa: CATSDSGQGNEKLFF; CDR3nt: TGTGCCACCAGTGATTCGGGACAGGGGAATGAAAAACTGTTTTTT; d_gene: TRBD1; v_gene: TRBV24-1; abundance: -; j_gene: TRBJ1-4
CDR3aa: CASRPQGAGGYEQYF; CDR3nt: TGTGCCAGCAGGCCTCAGGGGGCGGGAGGGTACGAGCAGTACTTC; d_gene: -; v_gene: TRBV28; abundance: -; j_gene: TRBJ2-7